Shown below are 21 T cell receptor beta chains from a single sample sequenced in a study of blood T cell repertoires in COVID-19. Libraries were prepared by immunoSEQ multiplex PCR; TCRdb keeps only in-frame clonotypes and omits some of them. The data show 90,000 to 100,000 clones, about 85% seen once. Sequencing was done on a sample of peripheral blood. These receptors all come from a man aged 65-85 years with acute or convalescent COVID-19.

This chain joins TRBV12-3 or TRBV12-4 and TRBJ1-2; 8 bases are shared with TRBD1. J gave up 3 bases and V 3 bases, and 0 bases lay outside the gene matches. The CDR3 length is 13 residues. Here the CDR3 reads CASSLTGDYGYTF. As DNA, the CDR3 is TGTGCCAGCAGTTTGACAGGGGACTATGGCTACACCTTC.

This clone was picked up a small number of times. This chain connects TRBV4-1 to TRBJ2-3; 8 bases are a match to TRBD2. Germline V gene data show CDR1 as MGHRA and CDR2 as YSYEKL. The V and J ends lost 4 bases and 5 bases, in that order; junction bases with no gene match: 11. This CDR3 spans 16 amino acids. The CDR3 region has the DNA TGCGCCAGCAGCCCCCTCCGGGGGGGGCCTAGAGATACGCAGTATTTT. Its translation: CASSPLRGGPRDTQYF.

The rearrangement links TRBV5-4 to TRBJ2-7, with 14 bases lining up with TRBD2. Germline CDR1 SGHNT, CDR2 YYREEE (reference sequence). J was trimmed by 4 bases and V by 3 bases; bases with no gene match: 3. This CDR3 has 15 amino acids. The CDR3 loop reads CASSWGTSGGYEQYF. The CDR3 DNA reads as TGTGCCAGCAGCTGGGGGACTAGCGGGGGATACGAGCAGTACTTC.

V gene TRBV5-8 combines with J gene TRBJ2-7, with D hard to call. V was shortened by 0 bases and J by 2 bases, with 9 bases between the two germline ends. The CDR3 loop spans 14 amino acids. CDR1 and CDR2 from the germline V gene are SGHTS and YDEGEE. CDR3 bases: TGTGCCAGCAGCTTGGATACAGCAACCTACGAGCAGTACGTC. Amino acids: CASSLDTATYEQYV.

This sequence joins TRBV14 and TRBJ1-3, with 7 bases aligning to TRBD1. Germline loops: CDR1 SGHDN, CDR2 FVKESK. The V segment lost 5 bases and the J segment 0 bases; nucleotides outside the gene matches: 7. The CDR3 totals 16 residues. The CDR3: CASSARQGASGNTIYF. CDR3 coding DNA: TGTGCCAGCAGCGCCCGACAGGGTGCCTCTGGAAACACCATATATTTT. Combining the CDR3 with reference TRBV14 and TRBJ1-3 gives the whole variable domain EAGVTQFPSHSVIEKGQTVTLRCDPISGHDNLYWYRRVMGKEIKFLLHFVKESKQDESGMPNNRFLAERTGGTYSTLKVQPAELEDSGVYFCASSARQGASGNTIYFGEGSWLTVV.

The rearrangement uses TRBV10-3 and TRBJ1-4; D is perhaps TRBD1 (6 bases). The CDR3 has 17 amino acids. The V end lost 10 bases, the J end lost 0 bases, and 21 bases lay between the germline ends. CDR1 is ENHRY, CDR2 SYGVKD, per germline. CDR3 coding DNA: TGTGCCACCTCCCCCTATGAGGGGGGGACAACTAATGAAAAACTGTTTTTT. Its translation: CATSPYEGGTTNEKLFF.

The rearrangement uses TRBV3-1 (or the pseudogene TRBV3-2) and TRBJ2-5; 8 nucleotides agree with TRBD2. Germline-derived CDR1 and CDR2 are LGHDT and YNNKEL (reference sequence). This CDR3 has 13 amino acids. V dropped 8 bases and J dropped 4; count of bases not matched to a gene: 6. The CDR3 reads CASDGGLGETQYF. DNA of the CDR3: TGTGCCAGCGACGGGGGACTAGGAGAGACCCAGTACTTC.

This clone was observed a few times. The rearrangement links TRBV4-2 to TRBJ2-3; 9 bases agree with TRBD2. CDR3 length: 18 residues. Germline V gene data show CDR1 as LGHNA and CDR2 as YNFKEQ. The junction had 10 bases not matched to a gene; V was cut back by 2 bases and J by 1 base. CDR3 loop: CASSQLIVAGVGTDTQYF. CDR3 coding DNA: TGTGCCAGCAGCCAATTGATTGTAGCGGGGGTTGGCACAGATACGCAGTATTTT.

The rearrangement joins TRBV5-4 to TRBJ1-1; 9 positions agree with TRBD1. The germline gives CDR1 SGHNT, CDR2 YYREEE (reference sequence). The CDR3 length is 13 residues. Unmatched junction bases numbered 10, after V lost 4 bases and J lost 12 bases. This CDR3 reads CASSAGQGRFSFF. DNA for the CDR3: TGTGCCAGCAGCGCTGGACAGGGGCGTTTCTCTTTCTTT.

V gene TRBV7-2 combines with J gene TRBJ2-2, with a tentative D call TRBD2 (5 bases). Germline CDR1 is SGHTA and CDR2 is FQGNSA. V shed 5 bases and J shed 0 bases, with 7 bases lying between them. CDR3 length: 14 residues. This CDR3 reads CASSPRANTGELFF. CDR3 DNA: TGTGCCAGCAGCCCGCGGGCGAACACCGGGGAGCTGTTTTTT.

The chain recombines TRBV6-4 with TRBJ2-2, with D possibly being TRBD2 (6 bases). Per germline, CDR1 MRHNA and CDR2 SNTAGT. There are 13 residues in the CDR3. V was shortened by 5 bases and J by 3 bases, with 7 bases between the two germline ends. CDR3 sequence: CASSRGDTGELFF. The DNA for the CDR3 is TGTGCCAGCAGTCGCGGGGACACCGGGGAGCTGTTTTTT.

The chain couples TRBV19 to TRBJ2-1; 7 bases align to TRBD2. V dropped 10 bases and J dropped 8; count of bases not matched to a gene: 11. In germline, CDR1 is LNHDA, CDR2 SQIVND (reference sequence). CDR3 length equals 13 residues. The CDR3 DNA reads as TGTGCCACTGAATGGGGGGGGTTCGATGAGCAGTTCTTC. Encoded protein: CATEWGGFDEQFF.

CDR3 nucleotide sequence: TGTGCCAGCAGCTTGGACAGGGATGAATATGGCTACACCTTC. Protein sequence: CASSLDRDEYGYTF. The V gene is TRBV7-8, the J gene TRBJ1-2, with TRBD1 matching 8 bases. This CDR3 spans 14 amino acids. Germline assignment: CDR1 SGHVS and CDR2 FQNEAQ. J lost 5 bases, V lost 3 bases, and 5 bases had no gene match.

This chain links TRBV3-1 (or the pseudogene TRBV3-2) with TRBJ1-1, with D possibly being TRBD1 (5 bases). Trimming removed 3 bases from V and 3 bases from J, with 11 bases in between. The CDR3 extends over 14 amino acids. In germline, CDR1 is LGHDT, CDR2 YNNKEL (reference sequence). DNA of the CDR3: TGTGCCAGCAGCCACCTTACAGGATACACTGAAGCTTTCTTT. It translates to CASSHLTGYTEAFF.

V is TRBV2 and J is TRBJ2-5; 13 bases align to TRBD2. This CDR3 is 18 amino acids long. Germline CDR1 reads SNHLY; CDR2 reads FYNNEI. Unmatched junction bases numbered 6, after V lost 1 base and J lost 1 base. CDR3 coding DNA: TGTGCCAGCAGTGAAGGACTAGCGGGGGGCCTAACCCAAGAGACCCAGTACTTC. As protein: CASSEGLAGGLTQETQYF.

The chain joins TRBV19 to TRBJ1-2; tentative D call: TRBD1 (6 bases). Trimming shortened V by 3 bases and J by 4 bases, and 9 bases separated the two germline ends. From germline, CDR1 is LNHDA and CDR2 SQIVND (reference sequence). The CDR3 has 13 amino acids. The DNA of the CDR3 is TGTGCCAGTAGTATCGACAGGCTCTATGGCTACACCTTC. Translating gives CASSIDRLYGYTF.

V gene TRBV6-5 combines with J gene TRBJ1-6; 10 positions agree with TRBD1. J was trimmed by 10 bases and V by 6 bases; bases with no gene match: 9. CDR1 is MNHEY and CDR2 is SVGAGI in the germline V gene. CDR3 size: 15 residues. The CDR3 DNA reads TGTGCCAGCAGGGGGGGACAGGGGTTCGGATCACCCCTCCACTTT. This encodes CASRGGQGFGSPLHF.

The chain links TRBV6-5 to TRBJ1-3, with D possibly being TRBD1 (5 bases). The CDR3 totals 14 residues. Trimming pared 4 bases from V and 3 bases from J, leaving 10 bases between. Germline V gene lookup returns CDR1 MNHEY and CDR2 SVGAGI. The CDR3 bases are TGTGCCAGCAGTTCAGGGTTTGGTGGAAACACCATATATTTT. Its protein product is CASSSGFGGNTIYF.

DNA of the CDR3: TGTGCCAGCAGCCCGGGACTAGCGGGGGAAACCGGGGAGCTGTTTTTT. It specifies CASSPGLAGETGELFF. The J gene is TRBJ2-2, the V gene TRBV7-6; 14 bases fit TRBD2. The CDR3 contains 16 residues. The germline V gene encodes CDR1 SGHVS and CDR2 FNYEAQ. Trimming took 5 bases from V and 5 from J; bases not matched to a gene: 4.

In DNA form, the CDR3 reads TGTGCCAGCAGCTCAAGCGGGCAACCGAACACTGAAGCTTTCTTT. Protein: CASSSSGQPNTEAFF. The chain combines TRBV11-2 with TRBJ1-1; no clear D gene. V dropped 4 bases and J dropped 1 base, with 13 bases sitting between them. CDR3 length equals 15 residues. CDR1 SGHAT and CDR2 FQNNGV come from the germline V gene.

This clone was picked up a small number of times. The chain uses TRBV29-1 and TRBJ2-3, with D possibly matching TRBD1 (5 bases). The V gene's germline CDR1 is SQVTM and CDR2 ANQGSEA. This CDR3 region has 14 residues. Between the trimmed V and J ends, which lost 5 bases and 1 base, there was a span of 13 bases. CDR3 bases: TGCAGCGTTAAGTATACAGGCGGCACAGATACGCAGTATTTT. Translated, it gives CSVKYTGGTDTQYF.